This passage covers 27 T cell receptor beta chains from one sample sequenced in a study of blood T cell repertoires in COVID-19. The protocol was immunoSEQ multiplex PCR, while the TCRdb copy is restricted to in-frame clones and leaves out a portion. The sample holds a few hundred thousand clones, 89% seen once. The sequenced sample was peripheral blood. These receptors originate from a woman aged 40 to 50 who had recovered from COVID-19.

This sequence joins TRBV7-8 and TRBJ1-4, with D maybe TRBD1 (6 bases). V lost 5 bases and J lost 0, with 19 bases in between. There are 18 residues in the CDR3. Germline lookup yields CDR1 SGHVS and CDR2 FQNEAQ. Here the CDR3 reads CASSELRGILSTNEKLFF. The CDR3 nucleotides read TGTGCCAGCAGCGAGCTCAGGGGTATACTATCAACTAATGAAAAACTGTTTTTT. Using reference TRBV7-8 and TRBJ1-4 for the parts outside the CDR3, the full variable domain is GAGVSQSPRYKVAKRGQDVALRCDPISGHVSLFWYQQALGQGPEFLTYFQNEAQLDKSGLPSDRFFAERPEGSVSTLKIQRTQQEDSAVYLCASSELRGILSTNEKLFFGSGTQLSVL.

The J gene is TRBJ2-1, the V gene TRBV2; perhaps TRBD2 as D (7 bases). There are 15 residues in the CDR3. The V end lost 11 bases, the J end lost 2 bases, and 19 bases lay between the germline ends. Germline V gene sequence: CDR1 SNHLY, CDR2 FYNNEI. The CDR3 bases are TGTGCCGGGGGGGGCGGTAGCGGTGCCTACAATGAGCAGTTCTTC. This encodes CAGGGGSGAYNEQFF. Full variable domain (rest looked up from reference TRBV2 and TRBJ2-1): EPEVTQTPSHQVTQMGQEVILRCVPISNHLYFYWYRQILGQKVEFLVSFYNNEISEKSEIFDDQFSVERPDGSNFTLKIRSTKLEDSAMYFCAGGGGSGAYNEQFFGPGTRLTVL.

The chain recombines TRBV7-3 with TRBJ2-2, with D uncertain. Trimming left V 5 bases short and J 4 bases short, with 8 bases between. The CDR3 covers 13 residues. The germline gives CDR1 SGHTA, CDR2 FQGTGA. The CDR3 DNA reads TGTGCCAGCAGCCCTGCCGGCACCGGGGAGCTGTTTTTT. Translating it yields CASSPAGTGELFF.

The V call is TRBV6-6, the J call TRBJ1-1, with D uncertain. This CDR3 comprises 13 residues. V shed 7 bases and J shed 6 bases, with 15 bases lying between them. Germline CDR1 MNHNY, CDR2 SVGAGI (reference sequence). CDR3 DNA: TGTGCCAGCACCCCCTTGTCGTTAGCTGAAGCTTTCTTT. The encoded protein is CASTPLSLAEAFF.

The chain employs TRBV28 and TRBJ2-2, with a weak D call TRBD2 (7 bases). Germline CDR1 reads MDHEN; CDR2 reads SYDVKM. V dropped 7 bases and J dropped 6 bases, with 18 bases sitting between them. There are 15 residues in the CDR3. The CDR3 bases are TGTGCCAGCAAGAGGAGGGGGGGCTCAGCCGGGGAGCTGTTTTTT. Amino acid sequence: CASKRRGGSAGELFF.

This clone was seen only once. The chain couples TRBV19 to TRBJ2-5, with TRBD1 identical over 7 bases. CDR3 length: 17 amino acids. Germline V gene sequence: CDR1 LNHDA, CDR2 SQIVND (reference sequence). The V segment lost 5 bases and the J segment 5 bases; nucleotides outside the gene matches: 17. The CDR3: CASSADVYRGAGETQYF. CDR3 nucleotides: TGTGCCAGTAGTGCAGATGTTTACAGGGGCGCAGGGGAGACCCAGTACTTC.

The genes are TRBV12-3 or TRBV12-4 and TRBJ2-2; D possibly corresponds to TRBD1 (6 bases). Trimming pared 8 bases from V and 5 bases from J, leaving 12 bases between. The CDR3 sequence is 13 residues long. This CDR3 reads CASEGVKTGELFF. The CDR3 region has the DNA TGTGCCAGCGAGGGGGTGAAAACCGGGGAGCTGTTTTTT.

With regard to this clone: This sample includes further DNA sequences coding for the same CDR3. The chain is built from TRBV2 and TRBJ1-5; 7 nucleotides line up with TRBD1. Germline loops: CDR1 SNHLY, CDR2 FYNNEI. Losses at the gene ends were 4 bases for V and 3 bases for J; bases not matched to a gene: 3. The CDR3 is 14 amino acids. CDR3 loop: CASSGTGANQPQHF. The CDR3 nucleotides read TGTGCCAGCAGTGGAACAGGGGCCAATCAGCCCCAGCATTTT.

The chain links TRBV7-9 to TRBJ2-3; 7 bases are a match to TRBD2. Germline assignment: CDR1 SEHNR and CDR2 FQNEAQ (reference sequence). This CDR3 is 17 amino acids long. J was trimmed by 9 bases and V by 5 bases; bases with no gene match: 20. The CDR3 is CASSPRVLAGAGVTQYF. The CDR3 region has the DNA TGTGCCAGCAGCCCCCGGGTCTTAGCGGGCGCTGGGGTGACGCAGTATTTT.

This chain uses TRBV6-5 with TRBJ2-7; 14 bases line up with TRBD2. Per germline, CDR1 MNHEY and CDR2 SVGAGI. This CDR3 is 16 amino acids long. V shed 0 bases, J shed 2 bases, and the junction held 0 bases outside the gene matches. The CDR3 spells CASSYSTSGRAYEQYF. In DNA, the CDR3 is TGTGCCAGCAGTTACTCGACTAGCGGGAGGGCCTACGAGCAGTACTTC.

This chain connects TRBV19 to TRBJ2-6, with a weak D call TRBD2 (5 bases). Deletions cut 4 bases from V and 0 bases from J, with 13 bases between. The CDR3 totals 17 residues. From germline, CDR1 is LNHDA and CDR2 SQIVND (reference sequence). The CDR3 DNA reads as TGTGCCAGTAGTACGAAGGGAGTTACCTCTGGGGCCAACGTCCTGACTTTC. This translates into CASSTKGVTSGANVLTF.

The chain carries TRBV7-8 and TRBJ2-3, with TRBD2 matching over 13 bases. CDR1 and CDR2 (germline): SGHVS, FQNEAQ. This CDR3 has 22 amino acids. The V and J ends lost 5 bases and 0 bases, in that order; junction bases with no gene match: 20. CDR3: CASSTTQPGTSGKKTSTDTQYF. Here the CDR3 DNA reads TGTGCCAGCAGCACAACCCAACCCGGGACTAGCGGGAAAAAAACTAGCACAGATACGCAGTATTTT.

The rearrangement joins TRBV2 to TRBJ2-1; 9 nucleotides line up with TRBD1. The J segment lost 8 bases and the V segment lost 4 bases, leaving 12 bases of the junction unmatched. Germline assignment: CDR1 SNHLY and CDR2 FYNNEI. This CDR3 region has 16 residues. The CDR3 DNA follows: TGTGCCAGCAGTGGGGTGTGGGACAGGGTAGGGGATGAGCAGTTCTTC. Amino acid sequence: CASSGVWDRVGDEQFF.

The V call is TRBV27, the J call TRBJ2-2, with D uncertain. This CDR3 spans 15 amino acids. V gave up 6 bases and J gave up 0 bases, with 11 bases separating them. The germline gives CDR1 MNHEY, CDR2 SMNVEV (reference sequence). CDR3 in amino acids: CASSPAVANTGELFF. CDR3 nucleotide sequence: TGTGCCAGCAGCCCGGCGGTAGCGAACACCGGGGAGCTGTTTTTT.

This clone occurred once. The V and J genes are TRBV14 and TRBJ2-7, with D tentatively TRBD2 (6 bases). The V end lost 4 bases, the J end lost 5 bases, and 30 bases lay between the germline ends. Germline assignment: CDR1 SGHDN and CDR2 FVKESK. The CDR3 totals 19 residues. CDR3 in amino acids: CASSPLWVDLGGVGDEQYF. The CDR3 nucleotides read TGTGCCAGCAGCCCCCTATGGGTCGATTTGGGGGGAGTGGGCGACGAGCAGTACTTC.

This clone was found once. The V call is TRBV6-5, the J call TRBJ1-1; tentatively, D is TRBD1 (5 bases). V lost 5 bases and J lost 11, with 12 bases in between. The CDR3 is made up of 11 amino acids. Germline loops: CDR1 MNHEY, CDR2 SVGAGI. The CDR3 DNA reads as TGTGCCAGCAGTAAACAGGTAGTCGCTTTCTTT. Translating it yields CASSKQVVAFF.

This chain joins TRBV2 and TRBJ1-4; 7 positions match TRBD1. From germline, CDR1 is SNHLY and CDR2 FYNNEI. The trim removed 7 bases at V and 6 bases at J, leaving 8 bases unmatched. This CDR3 contains 14 residues. In DNA form, the CDR3 reads TGTGCCAGCACTACGACAGGGCCCCATGAAAAACTGTTTTTT. This sequence encodes CASTTTGPHEKLFF.

This chain joins TRBV24-1 and TRBJ1-5; 8 bases are shared with TRBD1. CDR1 is KGHDR, CDR2 SFDVKD, per germline. The ends lost 5 bases at V and 3 bases at J; junction bases unmatched: 17. The CDR3 has 19 residues. This chain's CDR3 is CATSAHGRTGMGANQPQHF. As DNA, the CDR3 is TGTGCCACCAGTGCCCACGGGAGGACAGGGATGGGGGCCAATCAGCCCCAGCATTTT.

The V call is TRBV3-1 (or the pseudogene TRBV3-2), the J call TRBJ2-1, with a weak D call TRBD2 (6 bases). This CDR3 comprises 14 residues. The V end was cut by 2 bases, the J end by 8 bases, with 13 bases between. Germline-derived CDR1 and CDR2 are LGHDT and YNNKEL (reference sequence). This CDR3 is CASSQFGGLDEQFF. The CDR3 bases are TGTGCCAGCAGCCAATTTGGGGGACTGGATGAGCAGTTCTTC.

Note on this clone: Mismatch with germline at one junction end may stem from a read error. The V gene is TRBV19, the J gene TRBJ2-1; tentatively, D is TRBD1 or TRBD2 (5 bases each). The germline V gene has CDR1 LNHDA and CDR2 SQIVND (reference sequence). This CDR3 has 16 amino acids. The CDR3 DNA follows: TGTGCCAGTAGCATAGGGGCTAGCCCCTCCTACAATGAGCAGTTCTTC. Translation gives CASSIGASPSYNEQFF.

This chain joins TRBV3-1 (or the pseudogene TRBV3-2) and TRBJ2-3; 11 positions agree with TRBD2. The CDR3 contains 15 residues. The J segment lost 3 bases and the V segment lost 1 base, leaving 0 bases of the junction unmatched. Germline V lookup: CDR1 LGHDT, CDR2 YNNKEL (reference sequence). The DNA of the CDR3 is TGTGCCAGCAGCCAAGTAGCGGGAGGGACAGATACGCAGTATTTT. This codes for CASSQVAGGTDTQYF.

This sequence joins TRBV7-9 and TRBJ2-2; 9 bases fit TRBD1. V shed 4 bases, J shed 4 bases, and the junction held 7 bases outside the gene matches. The germline CDR1 and CDR2 sequences are SEHNR and FQNEAQ (reference sequence). The CDR3 is made up of 16 amino acids. CDR3 DNA sequence: TGTGCCAGCAGCTCCTGGACAGGGGATTCCACCGGGGAGCTGTTTTTT. Its protein product is CASSSWTGDSTGELFF.

The chain couples TRBV18 to TRBJ2-2; possibly TRBD1 for D (6 bases). V gave up 5 bases and J gave up 0 bases, with 10 bases separating them. Germline assignment: CDR1 KGHSH and CDR2 LQKENI. The CDR3 has 15 amino acids. CDR3 amino acids: CASSAQGSNTGELFF. Here the CDR3 DNA reads TGTGCCAGCTCAGCCCAGGGGTCGAACACCGGGGAGCTGTTTTTT. The complete variable domain, with remaining parts taken from reference TRBV18 and TRBJ2-2, reads NAGVMQNPRHLVRRRGQEARLRCSPMKGHSHVYWYRQLPEEGLKFMVYLQKENIIDESGMPKERFSAEFPKEGPSILRIQQVVRGDSAAYFCASSAQGSNTGELFFGEGSRLTVL.

V is TRBV25-1 and J is TRBJ2-1, with TRBD2 matching over 10 bases. From germline, CDR1 is MGHDK and CDR2 SYGVNS. This CDR3 has 15 amino acids. Trimming took 4 bases from V and 2 from J; bases not matched to a gene: 2. In DNA form, the CDR3 reads TGTGCCAGCAGTGGGACTAGCGGAGCCTACAATGAGCAGTTCTTC. Protein sequence: CASSGTSGAYNEQFF.

The chain has TRBV3-1 (or the pseudogene TRBV3-2) and TRBJ1-2; possibly TRBD1 for D (5 bases). The CDR3 length is 15 residues. CDR1 LGHDT and CDR2 YNNKEL come from the germline V gene (reference sequence). The V end was cut by 0 bases, the J end by 7 bases, with 15 bases between. CDR3 region: CASSQDPAGFSGYTF. The CDR3 bases are TGTGCCAGCAGCCAAGATCCGGCAGGGTTCTCTGGCTACACCTTC.

This chain uses TRBV12-3 or TRBV12-4 with TRBJ1-2; unclear D gene. Trimming removed 1 base from V and 6 bases from J, with 9 bases in between. The CDR3 spans 13 residues. DNA for the CDR3: TGTGCCAGCAGTTTAGTAGGGAGAAATGGCTACACCTTC. Translation: CASSLVGRNGYTF.

The V call is TRBV2, the J call TRBJ2-5, with D maybe TRBD1 (5 bases). Per germline, CDR1 SNHLY and CDR2 FYNNEI. Trimming took off 4 bases at V and 7 bases at J, with 13 bases between the two ends. The CDR3 spans 13 residues. The CDR3 sequence is CASSGQGSGTQYF. The CDR3 DNA follows: TGTGCCAGCAGTGGGCAGGGCTCAGGGACCCAGTACTTC.